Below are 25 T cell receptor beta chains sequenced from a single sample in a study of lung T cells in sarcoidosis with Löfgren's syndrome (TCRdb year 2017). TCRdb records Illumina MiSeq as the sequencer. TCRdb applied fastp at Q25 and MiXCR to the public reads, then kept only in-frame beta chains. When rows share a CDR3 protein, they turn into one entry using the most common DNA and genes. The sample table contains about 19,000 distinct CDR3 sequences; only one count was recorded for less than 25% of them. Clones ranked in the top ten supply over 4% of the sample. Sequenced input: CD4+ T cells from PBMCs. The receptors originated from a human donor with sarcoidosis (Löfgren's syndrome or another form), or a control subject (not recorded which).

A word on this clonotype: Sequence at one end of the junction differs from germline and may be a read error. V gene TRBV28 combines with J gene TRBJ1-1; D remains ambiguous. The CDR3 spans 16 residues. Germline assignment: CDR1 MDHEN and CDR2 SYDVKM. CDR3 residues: CASRTQVVTMNTEVFF. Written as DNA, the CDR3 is TGTGCCAGCAGAACGCAGGTGGTAACCATGAACACTGAAGTTTTCTTT.

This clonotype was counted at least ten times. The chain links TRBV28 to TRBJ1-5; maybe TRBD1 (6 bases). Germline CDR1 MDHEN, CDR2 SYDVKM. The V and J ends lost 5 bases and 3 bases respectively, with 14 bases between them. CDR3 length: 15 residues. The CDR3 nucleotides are TGTGCCAGCAGTCTGGGGGGGGCTAACAATCAGCCCCAGCATTTT. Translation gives CASSLGGANNQPQHF.

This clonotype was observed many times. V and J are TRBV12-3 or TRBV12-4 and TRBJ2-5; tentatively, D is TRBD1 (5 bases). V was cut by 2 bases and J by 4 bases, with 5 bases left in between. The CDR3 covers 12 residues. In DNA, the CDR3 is TGTGCCAGCAGTTTACAGGGAGAGACCCAGTACTTC. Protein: CASSLQGETQYF.

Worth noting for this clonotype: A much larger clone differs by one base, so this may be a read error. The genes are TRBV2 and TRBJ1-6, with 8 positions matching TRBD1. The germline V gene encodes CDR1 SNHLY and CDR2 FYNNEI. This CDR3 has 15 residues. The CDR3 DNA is TGTGCCGGCAGAGGGGGACAGGCGATTAATTCACCCCTCCACTTT. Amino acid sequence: CAGRGGQAINSPLHF.

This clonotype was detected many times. In nucleotides, the CDR3 is TGTGCCAGCTCACCAGATTTCGGGGTAATGAACACTGAAGCTTTCTTT. Translating it yields CASSPDFGVMNTEAFF. This chain joins TRBV18 and TRBJ1-1; no clear D gene. The CDR3 has 16 amino acids. Per the germline V gene, CDR1 is KGHSH and CDR2 is LQKENI. V lost 2 bases, J lost 0 bases, and 13 bases lay in between.

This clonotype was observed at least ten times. The CDR3 region has the DNA TGTGCCAGCAGTTCGTCCGGGACATTGAACACTGAAGCTTTCTTT. Translated: CASSSSGTLNTEAFF. This chain joins TRBV28 and TRBJ1-1, with TRBD1 as a possible D gene (6 bases). The CDR3 has 15 amino acids. In germline, CDR1 is MDHEN, CDR2 SYDVKM. The V gene lost 4 bases and the J gene lost 0 bases, with 12 bases spanning the gap.

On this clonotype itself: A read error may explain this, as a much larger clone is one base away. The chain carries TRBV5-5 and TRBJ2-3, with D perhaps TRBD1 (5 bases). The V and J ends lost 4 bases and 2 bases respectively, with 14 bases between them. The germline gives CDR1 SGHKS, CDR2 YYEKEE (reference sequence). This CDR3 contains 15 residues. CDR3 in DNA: TGTGCCAGCAGCCAGACAGTGGCGACCACAGATACGCAGTATTTT. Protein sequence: CASSQTVATTDTQYF.

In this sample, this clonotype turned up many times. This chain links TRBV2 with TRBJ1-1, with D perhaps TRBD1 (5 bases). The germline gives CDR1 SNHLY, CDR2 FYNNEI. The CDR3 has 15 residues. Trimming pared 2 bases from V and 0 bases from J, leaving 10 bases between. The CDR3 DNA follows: TGTGCCAGCAGTGAAATGACAGCTTTGAACACTGAAGCTTTCTTT. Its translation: CASSEMTALNTEAFF.

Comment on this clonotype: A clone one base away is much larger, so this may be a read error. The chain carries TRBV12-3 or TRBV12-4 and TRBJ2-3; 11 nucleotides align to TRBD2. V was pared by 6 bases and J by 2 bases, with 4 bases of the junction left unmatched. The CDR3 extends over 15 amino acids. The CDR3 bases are TGTGCCAGCAGCTCACTAGCGGGGGACACAGATACGCAGTATTTT. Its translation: CASSSLAGDTDTQYF.

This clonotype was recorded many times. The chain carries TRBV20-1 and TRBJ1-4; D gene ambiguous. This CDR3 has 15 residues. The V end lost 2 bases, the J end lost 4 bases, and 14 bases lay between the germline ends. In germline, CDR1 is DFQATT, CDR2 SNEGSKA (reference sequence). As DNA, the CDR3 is TGCAGTGCTAGAAATCAGCGGCAGGATAATGAAAAACTGTTTTTT. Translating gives CSARNQRQDNEKLFF.

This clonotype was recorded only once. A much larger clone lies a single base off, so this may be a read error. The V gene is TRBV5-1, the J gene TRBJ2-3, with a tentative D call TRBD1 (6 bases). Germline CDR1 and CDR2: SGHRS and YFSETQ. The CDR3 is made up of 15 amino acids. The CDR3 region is CAGSLDSLSTDTQYF. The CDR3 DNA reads TGCGCCGGCAGCTTGGACAGCCTCAGCACAGATACGCAGTATTTT.

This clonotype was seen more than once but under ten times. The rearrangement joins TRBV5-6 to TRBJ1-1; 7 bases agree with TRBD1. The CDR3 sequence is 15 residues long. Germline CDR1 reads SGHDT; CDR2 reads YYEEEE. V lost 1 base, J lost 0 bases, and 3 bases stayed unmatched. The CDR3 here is CASSLSDRLNTEAFF. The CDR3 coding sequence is TGTGCCAGCAGCTTGTCGGACAGGCTGAACACTGAAGCTTTCTTT.

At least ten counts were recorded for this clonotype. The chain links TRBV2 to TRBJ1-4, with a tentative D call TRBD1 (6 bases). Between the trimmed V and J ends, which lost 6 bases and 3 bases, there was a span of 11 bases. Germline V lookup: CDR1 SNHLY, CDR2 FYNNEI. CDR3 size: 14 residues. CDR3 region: CASRQTGANEKLFF. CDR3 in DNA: TGTGCCAGCAGGCAGACAGGAGCTAATGAAAAACTGTTTTTT. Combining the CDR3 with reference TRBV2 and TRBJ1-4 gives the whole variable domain EPEVTQTPSHQVTQMGQEVILRCVPISNHLYFYWYRQILGQKVEFLVSFYNNEISEKSEIFDDQFSVERPDGSNFTLKIRSTKLEDSAMYFCASRQTGANEKLFFGSGTQLSVL.

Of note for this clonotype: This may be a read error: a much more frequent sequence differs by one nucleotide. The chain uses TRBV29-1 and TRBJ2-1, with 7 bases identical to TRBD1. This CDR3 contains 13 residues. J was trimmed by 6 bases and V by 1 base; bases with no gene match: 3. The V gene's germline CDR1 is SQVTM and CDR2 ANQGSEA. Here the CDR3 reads CSVEAAGGNEQFF. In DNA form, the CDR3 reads TGCAGCGTTGAAGCGGCAGGGGGCAATGAGCAGTTCTTC.

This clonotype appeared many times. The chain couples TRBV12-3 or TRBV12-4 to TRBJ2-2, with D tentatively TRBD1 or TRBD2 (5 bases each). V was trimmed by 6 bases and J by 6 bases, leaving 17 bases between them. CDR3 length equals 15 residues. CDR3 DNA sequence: TGTGCCAGCAGACAAGAGACGGTGGGGGCCGGGGAGCTGTTTTTT. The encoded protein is CASRQETVGAGELFF.

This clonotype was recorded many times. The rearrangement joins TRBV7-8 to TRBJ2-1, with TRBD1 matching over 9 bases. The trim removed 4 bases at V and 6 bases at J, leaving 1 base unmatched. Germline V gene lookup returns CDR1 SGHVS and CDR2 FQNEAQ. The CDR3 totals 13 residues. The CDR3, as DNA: TGTGCCAGCAGCTCGACAGGGGGCAATGAGCAGTTCTTC. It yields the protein CASSSTGGNEQFF.

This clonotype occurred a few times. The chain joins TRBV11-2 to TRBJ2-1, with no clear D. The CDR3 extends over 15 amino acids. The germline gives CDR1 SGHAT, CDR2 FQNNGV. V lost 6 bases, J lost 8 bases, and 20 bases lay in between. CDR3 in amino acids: CASRKLDGYRDEQFF. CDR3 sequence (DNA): TGTGCCAGCAGGAAATTGGACGGGTATAGGGATGAGCAGTTCTTC. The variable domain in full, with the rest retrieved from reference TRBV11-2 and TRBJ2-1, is EAGVAQSPRYKIIEKRQSVAFWCNPISGHATLYWYQQILGQGPKLLIQFQNNGVVDDSQLPKDRFSAERLKGVDSTLKIQPAKLEDSAVYLCASRKLDGYRDEQFFGPGTRLTVL.

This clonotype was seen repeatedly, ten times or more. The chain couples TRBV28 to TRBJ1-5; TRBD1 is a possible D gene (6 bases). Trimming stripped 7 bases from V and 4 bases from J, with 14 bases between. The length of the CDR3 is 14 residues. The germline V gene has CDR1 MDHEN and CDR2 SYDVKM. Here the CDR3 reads CASTIGQTNQPQHF. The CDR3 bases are TGTGCCAGCACCATCGGACAGACGAATCAGCCCCAGCATTTT.

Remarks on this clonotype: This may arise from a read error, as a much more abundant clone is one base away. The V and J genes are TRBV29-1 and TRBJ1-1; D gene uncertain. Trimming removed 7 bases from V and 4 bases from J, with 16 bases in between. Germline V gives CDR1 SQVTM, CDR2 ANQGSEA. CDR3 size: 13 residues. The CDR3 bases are TGCAGCGGTATGAAAGGGTTTGGCACTGAAGCTTTCTTT. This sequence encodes CSGMKGFGTEAFF.

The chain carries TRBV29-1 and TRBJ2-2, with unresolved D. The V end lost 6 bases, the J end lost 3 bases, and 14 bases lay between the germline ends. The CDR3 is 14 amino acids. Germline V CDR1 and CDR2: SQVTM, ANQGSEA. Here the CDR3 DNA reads TGCAGCGTACGGTCGTGGACCGACACCGGGGAGCTGTTTTTT. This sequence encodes CSVRSWTDTGELFF.

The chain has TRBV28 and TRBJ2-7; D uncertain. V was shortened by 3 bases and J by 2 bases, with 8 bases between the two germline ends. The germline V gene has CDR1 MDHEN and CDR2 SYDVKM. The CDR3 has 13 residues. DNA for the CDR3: TGTGCCAGCAGTTTGCTGGTTCCCTACGAGCAGTACTTC. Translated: CASSLLVPYEQYF.

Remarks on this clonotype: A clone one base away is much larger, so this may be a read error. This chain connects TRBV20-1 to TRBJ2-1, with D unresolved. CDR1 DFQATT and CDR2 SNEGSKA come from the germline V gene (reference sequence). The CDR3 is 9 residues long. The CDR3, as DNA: TGCACCCGGTGGTCTGAGCAGTTCTTC. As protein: CTRWSEQFF.

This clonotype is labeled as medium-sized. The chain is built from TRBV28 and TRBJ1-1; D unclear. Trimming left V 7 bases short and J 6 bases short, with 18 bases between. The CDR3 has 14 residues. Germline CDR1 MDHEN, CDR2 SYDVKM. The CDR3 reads CASTTRTVEAEAFF. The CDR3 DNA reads TGTGCCAGCACCACGAGAACGGTGGAGGCTGAAGCTTTCTTT.

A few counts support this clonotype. The CDR3 DNA reads as TGTGCCAGCAGCTTGGTAGGACCGTCCAATGAGCAGTTCTTC. It encodes CASSLVGPSNEQFF. V is TRBV5-6 and J is TRBJ2-1; the D is unclear. The CDR3 consists of 14 residues. Germline values: CDR1 SGHDT, CDR2 YYEEEE. Trimming cost V 0 bases and J 6 bases, with 10 bases left between them.

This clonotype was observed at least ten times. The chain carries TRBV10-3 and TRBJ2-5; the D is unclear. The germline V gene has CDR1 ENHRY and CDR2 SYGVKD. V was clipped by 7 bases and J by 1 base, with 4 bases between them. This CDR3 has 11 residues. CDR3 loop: CAIKSQETQYF. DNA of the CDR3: TGTGCCATCAAATCCCAAGAGACCCAGTACTTC.